These 12 T cell receptor beta chains were sequenced from one sample in a study of CD8+CD57+ T cells in acquired aplastic anemia. CD8+CD57+ cell expansion, shown by flow cytometry, had occurred in the patients selected for sequencing. TCR beta VDJ and CDR3 were profiled, and genomic DNA was the template. TCRdb reprocessed the reads via MiXCR and lists one record per CDR3 protein. The sample lists approximately 150,000 distinct CDR3 sequences, over 55% seen once, with 35% to 60% in the top ten. The sample taken for sequencing was sorted CD4+, CD8+, or CD8+CD57+ T cells (not recorded which) from PBMCs. Receptors were obtained from a human donor with aplastic anemia.

A word on this clonotype: A read error may be the cause here, since a much bigger clone is one base away. The chain employs TRBV7-9 and TRBJ2-7; D gene ambiguous. The CDR3 sequence is 13 residues long. Germline CDR1 and CDR2: SEHNR and FQNEAQ (reference sequence). V was trimmed by 7 bases and J by 3 bases, leaving 13 bases between them. In DNA form, the CDR3 reads TGTGCCAGCACCCGTCTAGTGGGCTACGAGCAGTACTTC. This encodes CASTRLVGYEQYF.

For the CDR3, the DNA is TGTGCCAGCAGCTTAGATGCGGGACAGGGTGCCTACGAGCAGTACTTC. This translates into CASSLDAGQGAYEQYF. The genes are TRBV7-8 and TRBJ2-7; TRBD1 agrees at 9 bases. The germline V gene has CDR1 SGHVS and CDR2 FQNEAQ. The V segment lost 1 base and the J segment 2 bases; nucleotides outside the gene matches: 6. This CDR3 contains 16 residues. Looking up the rest from reference TRBV7-8 and TRBJ2-7 gives the full variable domain: GAGVSQSPRYKVAKRGQDVALRCDPISGHVSLFWYQQALGQGPEFLTYFQNEAQLDKSGLPSDRFFAERPEGSVSTLKIQRTQQEDSAVYLCASSLDAGQGAYEQYFGPGTRLTVT.

This clonotype was seen a handful of times. CDR3 coding DNA: TGTGCCAGCAGCTTAGGGAGCGGGGGAAACAATGAGCAGTTCTTC. It yields the protein CASSLGSGGNNEQFF. The chain employs TRBV7-8 and TRBJ2-1, with 8 positions matching TRBD2. Losses at the gene ends were 1 base for V and 5 bases for J; bases not matched to a gene: 4. This CDR3 region has 15 residues. CDR1 SGHVS and CDR2 FQNEAQ come from the germline V gene.

The V call is TRBV10-3, the J call TRBJ2-6; no definite D call. There are 14 residues in the CDR3. The V and J ends lost 6 bases and 2 bases respectively, with 8 bases between them. Germline assignment: CDR1 ENHRY and CDR2 SYGVKD. CDR3 nucleotide sequence: TGTGCCATCAGGTCGGCAACTGGGGCCAACGTCCTGACTTTC. It is translated as CAIRSATGANVLTF.

The chain is built from TRBV9 and TRBJ1-2; D call uncertain. Trimming took off 4 bases at V and 5 bases at J, with 12 bases between the two ends. The CDR3 runs to 13 residues. CDR1 SGDLS and CDR2 YYNGEE come from the germline V gene. The CDR3 DNA reads TGTGCCAGCAGCCAAGCTGACGGATATGGCTACACCTTC. This encodes CASSQADGYGYTF. Based on the CDR3 plus reference TRBV9 and TRBJ1-2, the full variable domain is DSGVTQTPKHLITATGQRVTLRCSPRSGDLSVYWYQQSLDQGLQFLIQYYNGEERAKGNILERFSAQQFPDLHSELNLSSLELGDSALYFCASSQADGYGYTFGSGTRLTVV.

The chain is built from TRBV29-1 and TRBJ2-1; D unresolved. This CDR3 has 12 amino acids. Germline V gene lookup returns CDR1 SQVTM and CDR2 ANQGSEA. With 8 bases removed from V and 4 bases from J, the gap between germline ends came to 12 bases. The CDR3 DNA is TGCAGCTCCCGCCAGGAGTACAATGAGCAGTTCTTC. Protein: CSSRQEYNEQFF.

This clonotype has only a few counts. The genes are TRBV25-1 and TRBJ2-1; TRBD2 matches at 9 bases. The germline gives CDR1 MGHDK, CDR2 SYGVNS. There are 16 residues in the CDR3. Unmatched junction bases numbered 10, after V lost 2 bases and J lost 8 bases. In DNA, the CDR3 is TGTGCCAGCAGTGAAAACCCTAGCGGGGCTTGGGATGAGCAGTTCTTC. Translation gives CASSENPSGAWDEQFF.

A single count supports this clonotype. This chain links TRBV4-2 with TRBJ2-7; 8 nucleotides match TRBD2. Germline V lookup: CDR1 LGHNA, CDR2 YNFKEQ. The CDR3 contains 15 residues. With V trimmed by 1 base and J by 3 bases, 5 bases remained unmatched. The CDR3 DNA sequence: TGTGCCAGCAGCCAAGGGGCGACTAGCGTCTACGAGCAGTACTTC. This gives the protein CASSQGATSVYEQYF.

The CDR3 DNA reads as TGCAGTGCTAGAGCCTTGGCGGGGGGCACCACAGATACGCAGTATTTT. Amino acid sequence: CSARALAGGTTDTQYF. The J gene is TRBJ2-3, the V gene TRBV20-1; 8 nucleotides agree with TRBD2. The germline V gene has CDR1 DFQATT and CDR2 SNEGSKA (reference sequence). V was clipped by 1 base and J by 2 bases; unmatched bases: 8. The CDR3 has 16 residues.

The V call is TRBV6-1, the J call TRBJ2-3; the D call may be TRBD1 or TRBD2 (6 bases each). Germline CDR1 reads MNHNS; CDR2 reads SASEGT. The germline V and J ends were trimmed by 4 bases and 5 bases, with 13 bases remaining between them. The CDR3 runs 14 residues. CDR3: CASSVDGGGDTQYF. The DNA of the CDR3 is TGTGCCAGCAGTGTGGACGGGGGCGGAGATACGCAGTATTTT.

In the case of this clonotype: The final CDR3 position lacks the conserved phenylalanine or tryptophan, pointing to a likely read error. V and J are TRBV10-3 and TRBJ2-3; TRBD2 matches 10 bases. V was clipped by 1 base and J by 1 base; unmatched bases: 2. CDR3 length: 16 amino acids. The germline V gene has CDR1 ENHRY and CDR2 SYGVKD. CDR3 region: CAISELTSGGTDTQYS. For the CDR3, the DNA is TGTGCCATCAGTGAGTTAACTAGCGGGGGCACAGATACGCAGTATTCT.

The chain combines TRBV29-1 with TRBJ1-5; the D gene is possibly TRBD1 (6 bases). The ends were cut back, 8 bases at V and 5 bases at J, with 13 bases in the middle. Germline V lookup: CDR1 SQVTM, CDR2 ANQGSEA. CDR3 length equals 12 residues. As DNA, the CDR3 is TGCAGCCAAGAAGGGGGATATCAGCCCCAGCATTTT. Translated, it gives CSQEGGYQPQHF.